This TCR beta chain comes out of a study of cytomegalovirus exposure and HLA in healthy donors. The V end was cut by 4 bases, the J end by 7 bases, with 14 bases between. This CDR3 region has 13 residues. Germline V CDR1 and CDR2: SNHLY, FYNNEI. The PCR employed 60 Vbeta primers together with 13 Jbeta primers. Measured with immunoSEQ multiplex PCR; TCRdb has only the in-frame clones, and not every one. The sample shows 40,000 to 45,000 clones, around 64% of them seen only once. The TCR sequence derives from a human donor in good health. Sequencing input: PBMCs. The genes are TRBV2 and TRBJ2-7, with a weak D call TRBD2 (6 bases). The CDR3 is CASSGPRTTEQYF. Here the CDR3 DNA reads TGTGCCAGCAGTGGACCCCGGACTACTGAGCAGTACTTC.